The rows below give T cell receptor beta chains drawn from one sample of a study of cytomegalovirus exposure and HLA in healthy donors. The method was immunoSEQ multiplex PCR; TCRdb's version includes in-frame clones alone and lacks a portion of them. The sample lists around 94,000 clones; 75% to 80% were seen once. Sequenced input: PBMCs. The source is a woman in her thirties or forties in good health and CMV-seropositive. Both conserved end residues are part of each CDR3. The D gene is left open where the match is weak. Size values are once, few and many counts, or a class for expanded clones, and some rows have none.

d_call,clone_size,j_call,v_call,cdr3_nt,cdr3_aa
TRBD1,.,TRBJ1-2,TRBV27,TGTGCCAGCTCCCGCGTAGGGACAGCCAAGGTCTATGGCTACACCTTC,CASSRVGTAKVYGYTF
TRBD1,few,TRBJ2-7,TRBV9,TGTGCCAGCAGCGCCACCCCGGGACAGACCTACGAGCAGTACTTC,CASSATPGQTYEQYF
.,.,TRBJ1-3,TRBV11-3,TGTGCCAGCAGCTTAGGAGGGCAGGCGTACTCTGGAAACACCATATATTTT,CASSLGGQAYSGNTIYF
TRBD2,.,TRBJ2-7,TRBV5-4,TGTGCCAGCAGCTTGACAGCGGGAGGGCCAAGTTACGAGCAGTACTTC,CASSLTAGGPSYEQYF
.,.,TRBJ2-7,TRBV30,TGTGCCTGGAACCAGGGCACCTACGAGCAGTACTTC,CAWNQGTYEQYF
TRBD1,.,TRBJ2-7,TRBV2,TGTGCCAGCTGCCTGGACAGGACCTCCTACGAGCAGTACTTC,CASCLDRTSYEQYF
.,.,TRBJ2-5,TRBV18,TGTGCCAGCTCACCGGAGGAGGGGGAGACCCAGTACTTC,CASSPEEGETQYF
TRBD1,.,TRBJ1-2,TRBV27,TGTGCCAGCAGAATAAACAGGGGCCAAGCTAACTATGGCTACACCTTC,CASRINRGQANYGYTF
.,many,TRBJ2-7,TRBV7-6,TGTGCCAGCAGCAAAGAAACAGGCTACGAGCAGTACTTC,CASSKETGYEQYF
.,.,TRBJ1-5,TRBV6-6,TGTGCCAGCAGTTATGGGGGGGGAAATCAGCCCCAGCATTTT,CASSYGGGNQPQHF
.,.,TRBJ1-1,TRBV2,TGTGCCAGCAGCCGGACACGTTTGAACACTGAAGCTTTCTTT,CASSRTRLNTEAFF
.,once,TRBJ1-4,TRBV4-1,TGCGCCAGCAGCCAAGGGGGGAGGGGCAGGGACAATGAAAAACTGTTTTTT,CASSQGGRGRDNEKLFF
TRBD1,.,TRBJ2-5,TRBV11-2,TGTGCCAGCAGCTTAGCCGACAGGGGGGCCCAAGAGACCCAGTACTTC,CASSLADRGAQETQYF
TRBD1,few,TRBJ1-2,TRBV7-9,TGTGCCAGCAGCTTAGGACAGGGGAATGGCTACACCTTC,CASSLGQGNGYTF
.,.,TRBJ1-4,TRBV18,TGTGCCAGCTCCCCACTCTCGAGGGAAAAACTGTTTTTT,CASSPLSREKLFF
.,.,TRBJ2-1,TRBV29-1,TGCAGCGTTGATCATGGCGGCAGTTACAATGAGCAGTTCTTC,CSVDHGGSYNEQFF
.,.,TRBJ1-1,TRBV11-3,TGTGCCAGCAGGGGCGGGGGACCAAGTGAAGCTTTCTTT,CASRGGGPSEAFF
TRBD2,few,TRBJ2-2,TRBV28,TGTGCCAGCATTTGGGGGGGTTCCAGGGACGGGGAGCTGTTTTTT,CASIWGGSRDGELFF
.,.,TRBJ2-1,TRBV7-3,TGTGCCAGCAGGTCAGGTGCCTCGGGGAATGAGCAGTTCTTC,CASRSGASGNEQFF
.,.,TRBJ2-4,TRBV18,TGTGCCAGCTCACCGCTGAATTACTCCGCGGGAAAAAACATTCAGTACTTC,CASSPLNYSAGKNIQYF